The sequence of this T cell receptor beta chain was determined in a study of T cell responses to AZD1222 COVID-19 vaccine. Study-level results: Vaccination with two AZD1222 doses was followed by a rise in Spike-specific TCR breadth and depth. Only a handful of people who got AZD1222 tested seropositive at baseline. Reportedly, nearly half of unique spike TCRs recognized epitopes outside B.1.351/B.1.1.7 mutations.

The CDR3 covers 13 residues. Trimming took off 1 base at V and 4 bases at J, with 9 bases between the two ends. The germline CDR1 and CDR2 sequences are SQVTM and ANQGSEA. This clone was seen just once. Antigen: not known. Here immunoSEQ multiplex PCR was the method, and the copy in TCRdb shows in-frame clones only, minus some. The profile shows 110,000 to 150,000 clones, over 85% of them singletons. The TCR sequence derives from an adult in good health. The sequencing used peripheral blood, collected on day 0 of AZD1222 vaccination. The chain joins TRBV29-1 to TRBJ2-3; D is perhaps TRBD1 or TRBD2 (5 bases each). The CDR3 is CSVEVGAPDTQYF. Written as DNA, the CDR3 is TGCAGCGTTGAAGTCGGGGCCCCAGATACGCAGTATTTT.